This is a list of T cell receptor beta chains from one sample in a study of STAT5B mutations in CD4+ large granular lymphocyte leukemia. The assay was immunoSEQ multiplex PCR, and TCRdb's table has in-frame clones only and misses some. Of about 30,000 clones listed, approximately 80% are singletons. Sequenced: CD4+ T cells from blood buffy coats. The receptors were sampled from a human donor in good health. CDR3s include the opening cysteine and the closing phenylalanine or tryptophan. Each record gives: D gene, V gene, J gene, clone size, CDR3 protein, CDR3 DNA. D genes are given only for firm matches. Size tells how often a clone was seen (once, few, many) or the class of an expanded clone, and some rows leave it out.

TRBD1	TRBV18	TRBJ1-3	.	CASSPDRVNTIYF	TGTGCCAGCTCACCGGACAGGGTTAACACCATATATTTT
TRBD1	TRBV7-2	TRBJ2-5	.	CASSSGQGGPLTMSETQYF	TGTGCCAGCAGCAGCGGACAGGGAGGTCCCCTTACAATGTCAGAGACCCAGTACTTC
.	TRBV2	TRBJ1-3	.	CASSPGMRNTIYF	TGTGCCAGCAGTCCGGGGATGAGAAACACCATATATTTT
.	TRBV6-5	TRBJ2-3	.	CASSPGFDTQYF	TGTGCCAGCAGTCCAGGGTTTGATACGCAGTATTTT
.	TRBV15	TRBJ1-3	.	CATSRDPGPNTIYF	TGTGCCACCAGCAGAGATCCAGGACCAAACACCATATATTTT
TRBD2	TRBV5-1	TRBJ2-3	.	CASTQLAGVPGDTQYF	TGCGCCAGCACGCAACTAGCGGGGGTACCGGGAGATACGCAGTATTTT
.	TRBV11-2	TRBJ2-5	.	CASSLGGLLVGYQETQYF	TGTGCCAGCAGCTTAGGGGGGCTACTGGTGGGTTACCAAGAGACCCAGTACTTC
.	TRBV5-5	TRBJ1-2	.	CASSLEVGPYGYTF	TGTGCCAGCAGCTTGGAAGTAGGGCCCTATGGCTACACCTTC
.	TRBV6-1	TRBJ1-2	.	CASTPPQRGLNGYTF	TGTGCCAGCACTCCTCCCCAGCGGGGACTCAATGGCTACACCTTC
.	TRBV7-7	TRBJ2-1	.	CASSTAGSNEQFF	TGTGCCAGCAGCACCGCGGGCTCCAATGAGCAGTTCTTC
TRBD2	TRBV7-2	TRBJ2-1	.	CASSRLAGVYNEQFF	TGTGCCAGCAGCAGACTAGCGGGGGTATACAATGAGCAGTTCTTC
.	TRBV5-6	TRBJ2-6	.	CASSLVHRSGANVLTF	TGTGCCAGCAGCCTAGTTCATCGCTCTGGGGCCAACGTCCTGACTTTC
.	TRBV18	TRBJ1-2	.	CASSPSRDGGYTF	TGTGCCAGCTCACCGTCAAGGGACGGCGGCTACACCTTC
.	TRBV10-3	TRBJ2-3	.	CAISPGKDTQYF	TGTGCCATCAGCCCTGGTAAGGATACGCAGTATTTT
.	TRBV19	TRBJ2-3	.	CASSIVSSTDTQYF	TGTGCCAGTAGTATTGTGTCTAGCACAGATACGCAGTATTTT
.	TRBV19	TRBJ1-4	.	CASSTGGEKLFF	TGTGCCAGTAGTACCGGGGGTGAAAAACTGTTTTTT
.	TRBV4-1	TRBJ1-6	.	CASSQELPGGLKGETPLHF	TGCGCCAGCAGCCAAGAACTGCCTGGAGGGCTAAAGGGTGAGACACCCCTCCACTTT
.	TRBV7-2	TRBJ2-1	.	CASSARDGNEQFF	TGTGCCAGCAGCGCCCGGGACGGCAATGAGCAGTTCTTC
TRBD2	TRBV4-1	TRBJ2-1	.	CASSQDPGGDNEQFF	TGCGCCAGCAGCCAAGATCCGGGGGGGGACAATGAGCAGTTCTTC
TRBD1	TRBV27	TRBJ1-5	few	CASGTGQARQPQHF	TGTGCCAGCGGGACGGGACAGGCCCGACAGCCCCAGCATTTT
.	TRBV6-5	TRBJ2-1	.	CASSYRGTGSYNEQFF	TGTGCCAGCAGTTATAGGGGGACGGGCTCCTACAATGAGCAGTTCTTC
.	TRBV7-9	TRBJ2-5	.	CASSWSSGKETQYF	TGTGCCAGCAGCTGGAGCAGTGGAAAAGAGACCCAGTACTTC
.	TRBV5-1	TRBJ2-1	.	CASSQQVIQGSSYNEQFF	TGCGCCAGCAGCCAACAGGTAATCCAGGGGAGCTCCTACAATGAGCAGTTCTTC
.	TRBV5-1	TRBJ1-1	.	CASSLGTWSGTEAFF	TGCGCCAGCAGCTTAGGGACATGGAGTGGGACTGAAGCTTTCTTT
TRBD1	TRBV2	TRBJ1-5	.	CASRDRTGGSWSNQPQHF	TGTGCCAGCAGAGACCGGACAGGGGGCTCTTGGAGCAATCAGCCCCAGCATTTT
.	TRBV5-6	TRBJ2-3	.	CASSLYGQFTDTQYF	TGTGCCAGCAGCTTATACGGACAGTTCACAGATACGCAGTATTTT
TRBD1	TRBV19	TRBJ2-1	few	CASSIVDRIHNEQFF	TGTGCCAGTAGTATAGTGGACAGGATTCACAATGAGCAGTTCTTC
.	TRBV5-1	TRBJ1-2	.	CASSLRYGREGNYGYTF	TGCGCCAGCAGCTTGCGGTACGGGAGAGAGGGTAACTATGGCTACACCTTC
TRBD2	TRBV2	TRBJ2-3	.	CASPRTSGGELNTQYF	TGTGCCAGCCCTAGGACTAGCGGGGGGGAATTGAATACGCAGTATTTT
.	TRBV7-2	TRBJ2-2	.	CASSLVSSMLDTGELFF	TGTGCCAGCAGCTTAGTTTCTAGCATGCTGGACACCGGGGAGCTGTTTTTT
.	TRBV2	TRBJ2-7	.	CASSERGTSYEQYF	TGTGCCAGCAGTGAAAGGGGGACCTCCTACGAGCAGTACTTC
.	TRBV6-5	TRBJ1-5	.	CASSRGIGNNQPQHF	TGTGCCAGCAGTCGGGGGATAGGGAACAATCAGCCCCAGCATTTT
.	TRBV19	TRBJ2-5	.	CASSIRGETQYF	TGTGCCAGTAGTATTAGAGGGGAGACCCAGTACTTC
.	TRBV9	TRBJ2-3	.	CASSPMGGAGDTQYF	TGTGCCAGCAGCCCCATGGGCGGCGCGGGAGATACGCAGTATTTT
.	TRBV4-1	TRBJ1-4	few	CASSQSRGRDEKLFF	TGCGCCAGCAGCCAATCCAGGGGTAGGGATGAAAAACTGTTTTTT
.	TRBV19	TRBJ1-4	few	CASRGTLPNEKLFF	TGTGCCAGTAGGGGAACCCTCCCTAATGAAAAACTGTTTTTT
TRBD1	TRBV5-4	TRBJ2-5	.	CASSGGTDRVSETQYF	TGTGCCAGCAGCGGAGGAACGGACAGGGTGTCAGAGACCCAGTACTTC
.	TRBV9	TRBJ1-2	.	CASSVGQELYGYTF	TGTGCCAGCAGCGTAGGGCAGGAGCTTTATGGCTACACCTTC
TRBD2	TRBV19	TRBJ2-3	.	CASGKGGGLRDTQYF	TGTGCCAGTGGTAAAGGCGGGGGTTTGAGAGATACGCAGTATTTT
.	TRBV5-1	TRBJ1-4	.	CASQDSRLANEKLFF	TGCGCCAGTCAAGACAGCCGACTTGCTAATGAAAAACTGTTTTTT
TRBD1	TRBV6-1	TRBJ1-5	few	CASSGTGEQPQHF	TGTGCCAGCAGCGGTACAGGGGAACAGCCCCAGCATTTT
.	TRBV19	TRBJ1-2	once	CASSIEGGGHYGYTF	TGTGCCAGTAGTATTGAGGGGGGCGGTCACTATGGCTACACCTTC
.	TRBV13	TRBJ2-5	.	CASSLNHQETQYF	TGTGCCAGCAGCTTAAACCACCAAGAGACCCAGTACTTC
TRBD2	TRBV4-1	TRBJ2-2	.	CASQRGDTNTGELFF	TGCGCCAGCCAGCGGGGGGATACGAACACCGGGGAGCTGTTTTTT
.	TRBV27	TRBJ2-2	once	CASSRRLSVNTGELFF	TGTGCCAGCAGCCGTCGGCTCAGCGTGAACACCGGGGAGCTGTTTTTT
.	TRBV5-1	TRBJ1-5	.	CASSSGQVNQPQHF	TGCGCCAGCAGCTCTGGACAAGTCAATCAGCCCCAGCATTTT
.	TRBV20-1	TRBJ2-1	.	CSANYNEQFF	TGCAGTGCAAATTACAATGAGCAGTTCTTC
TRBD1	TRBV28	TRBJ1-2	.	CASSPPLSGTGNGYTF	TGTGCCAGCAGTCCCCCTCTTTCCGGGACAGGGAATGGCTACACCTTC
.	TRBV5-6	TRBJ1-5	few	CASSPGLGNQPQHF	TGTGCCAGCAGCCCAGGGTTGGGCAATCAGCCCCAGCATTTT
TRBD2	TRBV7-9	TRBJ2-7	once	CASSRTSGSYEQYF	TGTGCCAGCAGCCGGACTAGCGGGTCCTACGAGCAGTACTTC
TRBD2	TRBV19	TRBJ2-3	once	CASSTTITSGNTDTQYF	TGTGCCAGTAGTACAACCATTACTAGCGGAAACACAGATACGCAGTATTTT
TRBD1	TRBV27	TRBJ1-5	few	CASSPGTVFQPQHF	TGTGCCAGCAGTCCTGGGACAGTTTTTCAGCCCCAGCATTTT
.	TRBV4-3	TRBJ2-3	.	CASSQEARFGDTQYF	TGCGCCAGCAGCCAAGAGGCTAGATTTGGAGATACGCAGTATTTT
.	TRBV5-4	TRBJ2-6	few	CASSLVGPGANVLTF	TGTGCCAGCAGCTTGGTCGGGCCCGGGGCCAACGTCCTGACTTTC
.	TRBV7-2	TRBJ2-5	.	CASSLEGRARETQYF	TGTGCCAGCAGCTTAGAGGGCCGAGCCCGGGAGACCCAGTACTTC
TRBD1	TRBV25-1	TRBJ2-3	.	CASTRTGVSTDTQYF	TGTGCCAGCACCCGGACAGGGGTTAGCACAGATACGCAGTATTTT